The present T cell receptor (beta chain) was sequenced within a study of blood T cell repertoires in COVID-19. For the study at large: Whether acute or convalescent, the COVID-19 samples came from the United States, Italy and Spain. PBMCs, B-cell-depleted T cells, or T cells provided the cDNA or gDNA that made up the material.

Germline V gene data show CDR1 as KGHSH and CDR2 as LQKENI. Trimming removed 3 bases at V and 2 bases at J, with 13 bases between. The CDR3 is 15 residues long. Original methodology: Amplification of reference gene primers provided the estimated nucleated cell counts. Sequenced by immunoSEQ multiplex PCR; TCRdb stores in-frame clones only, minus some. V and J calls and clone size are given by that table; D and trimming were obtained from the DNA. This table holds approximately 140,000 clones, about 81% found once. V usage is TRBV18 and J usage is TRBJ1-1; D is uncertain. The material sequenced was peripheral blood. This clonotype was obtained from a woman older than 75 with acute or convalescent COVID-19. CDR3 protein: CASSPRPRPNTEAFF. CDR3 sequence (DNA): TGTGCCAGCTCACCGCGGCCAAGGCCAAACACTGAAGCTTTCTTT.